This T cell receptor beta chain was profiled in a study of beta chain features in type 1 diabetes. The CDR3 has 16 residues. The germline V gene has CDR1 PRHDT and CDR2 FYEKMQ (reference sequence). V shed 0 bases, J shed 3 bases, and the junction held 7 bases outside the gene matches. To note about this clone: Its target is unknown.

Overall study results and limits: All four CD4+ subsets of Type 1 diabetes patients contained TCRB CDR3s that were moderately but significantly shorter.

Reverse transcribing all isolated RNA meant expressed TCRB transcripts were sequenced. The assay was immunoSEQ multiplex PCR, and TCRdb's table has in-frame clones only and misses some. The top ten hold 0.55% to 0.75% of the sample, which has some 360,000 clones, around 10% seen once. Input material: central memory CD4+ T cells from blood. This receptor was obtained from a man aged 25 to 40 with type 1 diabetes. The rearrangement joins TRBV13 to TRBJ1-1, with 7 bases fitting TRBD1. CDR3 sequence reads: CASSLGLGQGDTEAFF. The DNA for the CDR3 is TGTGCCAGCAGCTTAGGCCTCGGGCAGGGGGACACTGAAGCTTTCTTT.